This is a list of T cell receptor beta chains from one sample in a study of shared clonotypes between healthy human individuals. TCRdb's copy holds only in-frame clones and misses some; the assay was immunoSEQ multiplex PCR. This sample has some 1 million clones, with about 77% found just once. The sequencing input was memory CD4+ T cells sorted from blood. Receptor source: a man younger than 35 in good health. The CDR3 runs from the conserved cysteine through the conserved F or W. The order of the fields is D gene, V gene, J gene, clone size, CDR3 protein, CDR3 DNA. The D gene is left open where the match is weak. Size is stated for part of the rows, as once, few or many counts, or as a class when the clone is expanded.

d_call: TRBD2; v_call: TRBV11-2; j_call: TRBJ2-2; clone_size: -; cdr3_aa: CASSPDLAGDTGELFF; cdr3_nt: TGTGCCAGCAGCCCTGACCTAGCGGGGGACACCGGGGAGCTGTTTTTT
d_call: -; v_call: TRBV7-9; j_call: TRBJ1-4; clone_size: -; cdr3_aa: CASSNVEKLFF; cdr3_nt: TGTGCCAGCAGCAACGTGGAAAAACTGTTTTTT
d_call: -; v_call: TRBV15; j_call: TRBJ1-4; clone_size: -; cdr3_aa: CATSRGNEKLFF; cdr3_nt: TGTGCCACCAGCAGGGGAAATGAAAAACTGTTTTTT
d_call: TRBD1; v_call: TRBV19; j_call: TRBJ1-5; clone_size: -; cdr3_aa: CATYDGQGTAYQPQHF; cdr3_nt: TGTGCCACCTATGATGGACAGGGTACCGCCTATCAGCCCCAGCATTTT
d_call: TRBD2; v_call: TRBV29-1; j_call: TRBJ2-2; clone_size: once; cdr3_aa: CSVERFGASGSNTGELFF; cdr3_nt: TGCAGCGTTGAACGGTTTGGGGCTAGCGGATCGAACACCGGGGAGCTGTTTTTT
d_call: TRBD1; v_call: TRBV4-1; j_call: TRBJ1-4; clone_size: few; cdr3_aa: CASSQQGGGKLFF; cdr3_nt: TGCGCCAGCAGCCAGCAGGGGGGGGGAAAACTGTTTTTT
d_call: -; v_call: TRBV5-1; j_call: TRBJ2-2; clone_size: -; cdr3_aa: CASSLNTGELFF; cdr3_nt: TGCGCCAGCAGCCTAAACACCGGGGAGCTGTTTTTT
d_call: -; v_call: TRBV10-3; j_call: TRBJ2-5; clone_size: few; cdr3_aa: CAISDNTRSQETQYF; cdr3_nt: TGTGCCATCAGTGATAATACCAGGAGTCAAGAGACCCAGTACTTC
d_call: TRBD2; v_call: TRBV7-8; j_call: TRBJ2-7; clone_size: -; cdr3_aa: CASSLASGSLKKQYF; cdr3_nt: TGTGCCAGCAGCTTGGCTAGCGGGAGTCTCAAAAAGCAGTACTTC
d_call: -; v_call: TRBV18; j_call: TRBJ2-3; clone_size: -; cdr3_aa: CASSPPPRTLHTDTQYF; cdr3_nt: TGTGCCAGCTCACCTCCACCTAGGACTCTCCACACAGATACGCAGTATTTT
d_call: TRBD1; v_call: TRBV5-4; j_call: TRBJ1-1; clone_size: few; cdr3_aa: CASSVTGGRTEAFF; cdr3_nt: TGTGCCAGCAGCGTGACAGGGGGTAGGACTGAAGCTTTCTTT
d_call: -; v_call: TRBV6-5; j_call: TRBJ1-1; clone_size: -; cdr3_aa: CASSSPGLNTEAFF; cdr3_nt: TGTGCCAGCAGTTCCCCCGGACTGAACACTGAAGCTTTCTTT
d_call: TRBD1; v_call: TRBV28; j_call: TRBJ1-4; clone_size: -; cdr3_aa: CASSSTGGPNEKLFF; cdr3_nt: TGTGCCAGCAGTTCAACAGGGGGACCTAATGAAAAACTGTTTTTT
d_call: -; v_call: TRBV7-8; j_call: TRBJ1-6; clone_size: -; cdr3_aa: CASSLAGGNSPLHF; cdr3_nt: TGTGCCAGCAGCTTAGCGGGGGGTAATTCACCCCTCCACTTT
d_call: TRBD1; v_call: TRBV2; j_call: TRBJ1-3; clone_size: -; cdr3_aa: CASRGQGDGNTIYF; cdr3_nt: TGTGCCAGCAGGGGACAGGGAGACGGAAACACCATATATTTT
d_call: TRBD1; v_call: TRBV7-3; j_call: TRBJ2-5; clone_size: -; cdr3_aa: CASSSDGQGTGETQYF; cdr3_nt: TGTGCCAGCAGTTCCGACGGACAGGGCACCGGAGAGACCCAGTACTTC
d_call: -; v_call: TRBV6-5; j_call: TRBJ2-2; clone_size: -; cdr3_aa: CASSSRLAFTGELFF; cdr3_nt: TGTGCCAGCAGTTCCCGGCTAGCGTTCACCGGGGAGCTGTTTTTT
d_call: -; v_call: TRBV28; j_call: TRBJ1-2; clone_size: -; cdr3_aa: CAGYNDYGYTF; cdr3_nt: TGTGCCGGCTACAACGACTATGGCTACACCTTC
d_call: -; v_call: TRBV15; j_call: TRBJ2-6; clone_size: once; cdr3_aa: CATSRDIGPTGANVLTF; cdr3_nt: TGTGCCACCAGCAGAGATATCGGGCCAACTGGGGCCAACGTCCTGACTTTC
d_call: TRBD1; v_call: TRBV5-4; j_call: TRBJ1-1; clone_size: -; cdr3_aa: CASSWGQGISRSTEAFF; cdr3_nt: TGTGCCAGCAGCTGGGGACAGGGCATTTCTCGTAGCACTGAAGCTTTCTTT
d_call: -; v_call: TRBV18; j_call: TRBJ2-5; clone_size: -; cdr3_aa: CASSPLATGETQYF; cdr3_nt: TGTGCCAGCTCACCTCTAGCCACCGGTGAGACCCAGTACTTC
d_call: -; v_call: TRBV9; j_call: TRBJ1-6; clone_size: -; cdr3_aa: CASSSNMGAPNSPLHF; cdr3_nt: TGTGCCAGCAGCTCCAATATGGGGGCGCCTAATTCACCCCTCCACTTT
d_call: TRBD2; v_call: TRBV5-1; j_call: TRBJ2-3; clone_size: -; cdr3_aa: CASSLFGTSGSPDTQYF; cdr3_nt: TGCGCCAGCAGCCTCTTCGGGACTAGCGGGAGCCCAGATACGCAGTATTTT